The rows below give T cell receptor beta chains drawn from one sample of a study of T cell clonotyping in hematopoietic cell transplantation. Assay: immunoSEQ multiplex PCR; the TCRdb copy retains only in-frame clones and omits some. The data hold 4,700 or so clones, with approximately 85% observed a single time. The source material was peripheral blood mononuclear cells, sampled 180 days after allogeneic stem cell transplant. These receptor sequences come from a male patient in his sixties or seventies who had an allogeneic stem cell transplant from an unrelated donor, so T cells may come from the graft donor. Some clones in this sample may be carry-over from other donors' samples. CDR3s include the opening cysteine and the closing phenylalanine or tryptophan. The order of the fields is CDR3 length, V gene, J gene, D gene, clone size, CDR3 DNA, CDR3 protein. D genes are given only for firm matches. Rows give clone size only sometimes, using once, few, many, or a class for an expanded clone.

CDR3 length: 17; V gene: TRBV9; J gene: TRBJ1-6; D gene: TRBD1; clone size: -; CDR3 DNA: TGTGCCAGCAGCGCGATTGGACAGGGACTCAATAATTCACCCCTCCACTTT; CDR3 protein: CASSAIGQGLNNSPLHF
CDR3 length: 13; V gene: TRBV18; J gene: TRBJ2-7; D gene: -; clone size: few; CDR3 DNA: TGTGCCAGCTCACCCCTTCCAGGGCCGGAGCAGTACTTC; CDR3 protein: CASSPLPGPEQYF
CDR3 length: 12; V gene: TRBV2; J gene: TRBJ1-5; D gene: -; clone size: few; CDR3 DNA: TGTGCCAGCAGCCATGTAGGTCAGCCCCAGCATTTT; CDR3 protein: CASSHVGQPQHF
CDR3 length: 14; V gene: TRBV4-3; J gene: TRBJ2-2; D gene: -; clone size: -; CDR3 DNA: TGCGCCAGCAGCCAGAGTTGGAACACCGGGGAGCTGTTTTTT; CDR3 protein: CASSQSWNTGELFF
CDR3 length: 14; V gene: TRBV14; J gene: TRBJ2-5; D gene: -; clone size: -; CDR3 DNA: TGTGCCAGCAGCCCCCCGGGGGCCCAAGAGACCCAGTACTTC; CDR3 protein: CASSPPGAQETQYF
CDR3 length: 14; V gene: TRBV19; J gene: TRBJ2-2; D gene: -; clone size: -; CDR3 DNA: TGTGCCAGTAGTATAGACAGGGTCCCCGGGGAGCTGTTTTTT; CDR3 protein: CASSIDRVPGELFF
CDR3 length: 11; V gene: TRBV19; J gene: TRBJ1-1; D gene: -; clone size: few; CDR3 DNA: TGTGCCAGTAGCCAAAGGGAAGAAGCTTTCTTT; CDR3 protein: CASSQREEAFF
CDR3 length: 14; V gene: TRBV7-9; J gene: TRBJ1-3; D gene: -; clone size: -; CDR3 DNA: TGTGCCAGCAGCTTAGGACTCTCTGGAAACACCATATATTTT; CDR3 protein: CASSLGLSGNTIYF
CDR3 length: 13; V gene: TRBV28; J gene: TRBJ1-2; D gene: -; clone size: -; CDR3 DNA: TGTGCCAGCAGTCCTACTGCTTTCTATGGCTACACCTTC; CDR3 protein: CASSPTAFYGYTF
CDR3 length: 15; V gene: TRBV30; J gene: TRBJ1-2; D gene: TRBD1; clone size: -; CDR3 DNA: TGTGCGTCAAGGTCCGGGACAGCTTATAACTATGGCTACACCTTC; CDR3 protein: CASRSGTAYNYGYTF
CDR3 length: 13; V gene: TRBV30; J gene: TRBJ1-1; D gene: TRBD1; clone size: -; CDR3 DNA: TGTGCCTGGGAAACAGGGGTGGACACTGAAGCTTTCTTT; CDR3 protein: CAWETGVDTEAFF
CDR3 length: 16; V gene: TRBV4-3; J gene: TRBJ2-6; D gene: -; clone size: -; CDR3 DNA: TGCGCCAGCAGCCAAGATCCGGCCTCTGGGGCCAACGTCCTGACTTTC; CDR3 protein: CASSQDPASGANVLTF
CDR3 length: 14; V gene: TRBV25-1; J gene: TRBJ1-6; D gene: TRBD1; clone size: -; CDR3 DNA: TGTGCCAGCTCTTGGGACAGGGATAATTCACCCCTCCACTTT; CDR3 protein: CASSWDRDNSPLHF
CDR3 length: 13; V gene: TRBV28; J gene: TRBJ2-7; D gene: TRBD1; clone size: hyperexpanded; CDR3 DNA: TGTGCCAGCAGTGTGGGACAGGGCTACGAGCAGTACTTC; CDR3 protein: CASSVGQGYEQYF
CDR3 length: 17; V gene: TRBV7-3; J gene: TRBJ2-6; D gene: -; clone size: -; CDR3 DNA: TGTGCCAGCAGCTTAAGGGGGGAGAGCTCTGGGGCCAACGTCCTGACTTTC; CDR3 protein: CASSLRGESSGANVLTF
CDR3 length: 15; V gene: TRBV6-1; J gene: TRBJ2-2; D gene: TRBD2; clone size: -; CDR3 DNA: TGTGCCAGCAGTGAACAAAGCGGGAGAGCCGGGGAGCTGTTTTTT; CDR3 protein: CASSEQSGRAGELFF
CDR3 length: 15; V gene: TRBV2; J gene: TRBJ1-6; D gene: TRBD1; clone size: -; CDR3 DNA: TGTGCCAGCAAAGGAAGCACAGGGGCTAATTCACCCCTCCACTTT; CDR3 protein: CASKGSTGANSPLHF
CDR3 length: 13; V gene: TRBV6-5; J gene: TRBJ2-2; D gene: -; clone size: -; CDR3 DNA: TGTGCCAGCAGAGGCAGACTCACCGGGGAGCTGTTTTTT; CDR3 protein: CASRGRLTGELFF
CDR3 length: 13; V gene: TRBV29-1; J gene: TRBJ1-4; D gene: -; clone size: -; CDR3 DNA: TGCAGCGTCTCCGTTGCAACTAATGAAAAACTGTTTTTT; CDR3 protein: CSVSVATNEKLFF
CDR3 length: 16; V gene: TRBV19; J gene: TRBJ2-7; D gene: TRBD1; clone size: -; CDR3 DNA: TGTGCCAGTAGCGAGGGGGCAGGGAAAAGCTCCTACGAGCAGTACTTC; CDR3 protein: CASSEGAGKSSYEQYF
CDR3 length: 14; V gene: TRBV7-2; J gene: TRBJ2-1; D gene: -; clone size: -; CDR3 DNA: TGTGCCAGCAGGGGTACTGGCCGGGGCAATGAGCAGTTCTTC; CDR3 protein: CASRGTGRGNEQFF
CDR3 length: 12; V gene: TRBV30; J gene: TRBJ1-1; D gene: -; clone size: -; CDR3 DNA: TGTGCCTGGAGTTGGGAGAACACTGAAGCTTTCTTT; CDR3 protein: CAWSWENTEAFF
CDR3 length: 11; V gene: TRBV6-6; J gene: TRBJ2-4; D gene: TRBD1; clone size: once; CDR3 DNA: TGTGCCAGCACCCTGGACAGGATGTACTACTTC; CDR3 protein: CASTLDRMYYF
CDR3 length: 13; V gene: TRBV10-3; J gene: TRBJ1-6; D gene: TRBD1; clone size: -; CDR3 DNA: TGTGCCATCTCTGGACAGGGAAATTCACCCCTCCACTTT; CDR3 protein: CAISGQGNSPLHF
CDR3 length: 17; V gene: TRBV11-3; J gene: TRBJ2-7; D gene: -; clone size: -; CDR3 DNA: TGTGCCAGCAGCTTAGTAGAGGGAGGACAGGCTCACTACGAGCAGTACTTC; CDR3 protein: CASSLVEGGQAHYEQYF
CDR3 length: 16; V gene: TRBV7-2; J gene: TRBJ1-3; D gene: TRBD1; clone size: -; CDR3 DNA: TGTGCCAGCAGCGATCGAGGCTGGACAGGGGGAAACACCATATATTTT; CDR3 protein: CASSDRGWTGGNTIYF
CDR3 length: 15; V gene: TRBV13; J gene: TRBJ2-1; D gene: TRBD2; clone size: -; CDR3 DNA: TGTGCCAGCAGCTTATATCTAGCGGGAGGCAATGAGCAGTTCTTC; CDR3 protein: CASSLYLAGGNEQFF
CDR3 length: 14; V gene: TRBV4-2; J gene: TRBJ2-7; D gene: -; clone size: once; CDR3 DNA: TGTGCCAGCAGCCAGGAAACAAAGTCGGGCGAGCAGTACTTC; CDR3 protein: CASSQETKSGEQYF
CDR3 length: 21; V gene: TRBV4-3; J gene: TRBJ1-1; D gene: TRBD1; clone size: -; CDR3 DNA: TGCGCCAGCAGCCAAGATGGGGGGACAGGGGCCGAATTTTTGTTGAACACTGAAGCTTTCTTT; CDR3 protein: CASSQDGGTGAEFLLNTEAFF
CDR3 length: 11; V gene: TRBV28; J gene: TRBJ1-2; D gene: -; clone size: -; CDR3 DNA: TGTGCCAGCAGTTTATGGGATGGCTACACCTTC; CDR3 protein: CASSLWDGYTF
CDR3 length: 15; V gene: TRBV6-5; J gene: TRBJ2-5; D gene: -; clone size: -; CDR3 DNA: TGTGCCAGCAGTTACTCACGCAGGGGGGTAGGGACCCAGTACTTC; CDR3 protein: CASSYSRRGVGTQYF
CDR3 length: 14; V gene: TRBV7-9; J gene: TRBJ1-1; D gene: -; clone size: -; CDR3 DNA: TGTGCCAGCAGCCAGGAAGGGCTGAACACTGAAGCTTTCTTT; CDR3 protein: CASSQEGLNTEAFF
CDR3 length: 13; V gene: TRBV2; J gene: TRBJ1-5; D gene: -; clone size: -; CDR3 DNA: TGTGCCATCGCGACCCTTAGCAATCAGCCCCAGCATTTT; CDR3 protein: CAIATLSNQPQHF
CDR3 length: 15; V gene: TRBV9; J gene: TRBJ1-3; D gene: -; clone size: -; CDR3 DNA: TGTGCCAGCAGCGTAGGGGTCGCAGGTGGAAACACCATATATTTT; CDR3 protein: CASSVGVAGGNTIYF
CDR3 length: 17; V gene: TRBV28; J gene: TRBJ1-3; D gene: -; clone size: -; CDR3 DNA: TGTGCCAGCAGTTATGGCGGAATAGGCCGATTTGGAAACACCATATATTTT; CDR3 protein: CASSYGGIGRFGNTIYF
CDR3 length: 15; V gene: TRBV19; J gene: TRBJ2-5; D gene: TRBD2; clone size: -; CDR3 DNA: TGTGCCAGTACCCCACACAGCGGGGGTGGGGAGACCCAGTACTTC; CDR3 protein: CASTPHSGGGETQYF
CDR3 length: 15; V gene: TRBV19; J gene: TRBJ1-5; D gene: TRBD1; clone size: few; CDR3 DNA: TGTGCCAGTAGGACGACAGGGGTTCCCAATCAGCCCCAGCATTTT; CDR3 protein: CASRTTGVPNQPQHF
CDR3 length: 17; V gene: TRBV19; J gene: TRBJ2-1; D gene: -; clone size: -; CDR3 DNA: TGTGCCAGTAGTATATTCGGGTGGGGGTCGGGCCTCAATGAGCAGTTCTTC; CDR3 protein: CASSIFGWGSGLNEQFF
CDR3 length: 15; V gene: TRBV30; J gene: TRBJ1-6; D gene: TRBD1; clone size: few; CDR3 DNA: TGTGCCTGGAGCCCCCGACAGGGTACTAATTCACCCCTCCACTTT; CDR3 protein: CAWSPRQGTNSPLHF
CDR3 length: 14; V gene: TRBV19; J gene: TRBJ2-1; D gene: -; clone size: -; CDR3 DNA: TGTGCCAGTCAGTCTAGCGCCCCGCCGCTGGGGCAGTTCTTC; CDR3 protein: CASQSSAPPLGQFF